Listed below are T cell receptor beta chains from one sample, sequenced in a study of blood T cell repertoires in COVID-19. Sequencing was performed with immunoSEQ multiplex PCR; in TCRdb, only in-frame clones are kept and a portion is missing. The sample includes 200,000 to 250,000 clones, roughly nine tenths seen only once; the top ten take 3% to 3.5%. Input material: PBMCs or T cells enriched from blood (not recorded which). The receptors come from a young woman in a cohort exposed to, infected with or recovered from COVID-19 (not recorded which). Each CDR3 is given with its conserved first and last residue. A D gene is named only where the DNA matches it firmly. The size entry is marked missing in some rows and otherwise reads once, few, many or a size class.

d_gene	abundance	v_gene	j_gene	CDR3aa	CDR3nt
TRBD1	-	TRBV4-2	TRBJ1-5	CASSHAVGQANQPQHF	TGTGCCAGCAGCCATGCCGTCGGACAGGCCAATCAGCCCCAGCATTTT
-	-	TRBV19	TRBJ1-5	CASSPFRGNQPQHF	TGTGCCAGTAGTCCTTTTCGGGGGAATCAGCCCCAGCATTTT
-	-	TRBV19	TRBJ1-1	CASSDITGTLIAFF	TGTGCCAGTAGCGATATAACAGGTACACTGATAGCTTTCTTT
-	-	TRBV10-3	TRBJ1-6	CAISEWAVLNSPLHF	TGTGCCATCAGTGAGTGGGCAGTACTTAATTCACCCCTCCACTTT
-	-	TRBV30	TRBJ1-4	CAWSVPAGEKLFF	TGTGCCTGGAGTGTCCCCGCCGGGGAGAAACTGTTTTTT
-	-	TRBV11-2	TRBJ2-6	CASSRQSSGANVLTF	TGTGCCAGCAGCCGACAGAGCTCTGGGGCCAACGTCCTGACTTTC
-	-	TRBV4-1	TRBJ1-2	CASSQASNYGYTF	TGCGCCAGCAGCCAAGCATCTAACTATGGCTACACCTTC
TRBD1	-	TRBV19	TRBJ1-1	CASSWTGTGNTEAFF	TGTGCCAGTAGTTGGACCGGGACAGGGAACACTGAAGCTTTCTTT
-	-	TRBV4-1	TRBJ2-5	CASSQDVGDRETQYF	TGCGCCAGCAGCCAAGATGTAGGAGACCGGGAGACCCAGTACTTC
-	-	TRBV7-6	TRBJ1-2	CASSPPGGGYGYTF	TGTGCCAGCAGCCCTCCGGGGGGGGGTTATGGCTACACCTTC
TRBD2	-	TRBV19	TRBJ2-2	CASSPGLAGNTGELFF	TGTGCCAGTAGTCCGGGACTAGCGGGCAACACCGGGGAGCTGTTTTTT
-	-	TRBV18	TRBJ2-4	CASSPLAVVTNIQYF	TGTGCCAGCTCACCACTTGCGGTAGTAACAAACATTCAGTACTTC
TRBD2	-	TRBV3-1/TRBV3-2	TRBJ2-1	CASTSAGENYNEQFF	TGTGCCAGCACCTCAGCGGGAGAGAACTACAATGAGCAGTTCTTC
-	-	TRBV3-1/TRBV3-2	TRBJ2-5	CASSQAQGSETQYF	TGTGCCAGCAGCCAAGCACAGGGTTCGGAGACCCAGTACTTC
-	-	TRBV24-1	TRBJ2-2	CATSDYRNTGELFF	TGTGCCACCAGTGATTACAGGAACACCGGGGAGCTGTTTTTT
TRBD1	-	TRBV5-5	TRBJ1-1	CASSLHLDRGPFLDTEAFF	TGTGCCAGCAGCCTCCACCTTGACAGGGGCCCTTTCTTGGACACTGAAGCTTTCTTT
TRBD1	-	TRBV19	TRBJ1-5	CASRGQGSNQPQHF	TGTGCCAGTAGGGGACAGGGGAGCAATCAGCCCCAGCATTTT
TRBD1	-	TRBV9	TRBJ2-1	CASKPGDRAYNEQFF	TGTGCCAGCAAACCGGGGGACAGGGCCTACAATGAGCAGTTCTTC
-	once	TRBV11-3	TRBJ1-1	CASSLGGEGLLRAFF	TGTGCCAGCAGCTTGGGGGGCGAGGGACTACTACGAGCTTTCTTT
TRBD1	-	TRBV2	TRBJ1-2	CASSERVGTGGGYTF	TGTGCCAGCAGTGAAAGGGTGGGGACAGGGGGTGGCTACACCTTC
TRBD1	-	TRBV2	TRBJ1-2	CASSESRGQGAATEGGYTF	TGTGCCAGCAGTGAAAGTCGTGGACAGGGGGCCGCTACGGAGGGTGGCTACACCTTC
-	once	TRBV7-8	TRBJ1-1	CASINSQGAGAFF	TGTGCCAGCATCAACTCCCAAGGGGCCGGAGCTTTCTTT
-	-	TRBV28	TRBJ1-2	CASSRRGGRGYTF	TGTGCCAGCAGCCGCCGGGGGGGTCGGGGCTACACCTTC
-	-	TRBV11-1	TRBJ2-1	CASSRDWAYNEQFF	TGTGCCAGCAGCCGGGACTGGGCCTACAATGAGCAGTTCTTC
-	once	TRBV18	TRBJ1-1	CASSPPLQGRLNTEAFF	TGTGCCAGCTCACCACCATTACAGGGAAGATTGAACACTGAAGCTTTCTTT
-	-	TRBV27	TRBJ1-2	CASSLSAANYGYTF	TGTGCCAGCAGTTTATCCGCGGCGAACTATGGCTACACCTTC
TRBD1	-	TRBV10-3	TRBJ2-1	CAISESAGGSYNEQFF	TGTGCCATCAGTGAGTCAGCAGGGGGCTCCTACAATGAGCAGTTCTTC
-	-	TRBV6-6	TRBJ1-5	CASSYSGVRQPQHF	TGTGCCAGCAGTTACTCGGGAGTCCGGCAGCCCCAGCATTTT
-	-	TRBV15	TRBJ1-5	CATSRAGRQPQHF	TGTGCCACCAGCAGAGCTGGGCGTCAGCCCCAGCATTTT
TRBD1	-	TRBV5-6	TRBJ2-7	CASSLGQGRSYEQYF	TGTGCCAGCAGCTTGGGACAGGGCCGATCCTACGAGCAGTACTTC
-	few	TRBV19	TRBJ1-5	CASSKVPGGNQPQHF	TGTGCCAGTAGTAAAGTTCCCGGGGGCAATCAGCCCCAGCATTTT
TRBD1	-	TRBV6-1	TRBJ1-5	CASSGFPAPGQGINQPQHF	TGTGCCAGCAGTGGTTTCCCCGCTCCGGGACAGGGGATCAATCAGCCCCAGCATTTT
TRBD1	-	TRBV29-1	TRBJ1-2	CSVGEDREGYGYTF	TGCAGCGTGGGGGAGGACAGGGAAGGGTATGGCTACACCTTC
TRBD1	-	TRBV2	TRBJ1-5	CASSQQDRAFQPQHF	TGTGCCAGCAGTCAACAAGACAGGGCGTTTCAGCCCCAGCATTTT
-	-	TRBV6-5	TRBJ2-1	CASSYRLAYNEQFF	TGTGCCAGCAGTTACCGACTAGCCTACAATGAGCAGTTCTTC
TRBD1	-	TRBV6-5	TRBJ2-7	CASSYSFLTGAYEQYF	TGTGCCAGCAGTTACTCGTTCCTGACAGGGGCCTACGAGCAGTACTTC
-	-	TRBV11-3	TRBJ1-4	CASSGQRAIGEKLFF	TGTGCCAGCAGCGGCCAGAGGGCGATTGGTGAAAAACTGTTTTTT
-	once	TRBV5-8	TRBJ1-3	CASRSTGLSGNTIYF	TGTGCCAGCAGGTCAACAGGGCTCTCTGGAAACACCATATATTTT
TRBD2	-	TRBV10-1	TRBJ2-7	CASSPGASGSYEQYF	TGCGCCAGCAGCCCCGGGGCTAGCGGGAGTTACGAGCAGTACTTC
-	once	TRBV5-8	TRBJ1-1	CASSLEAPRGGTEAFF	TGTGCCAGCAGCTTGGAGGCCCCCCGGGGAGGCACTGAAGCTTTCTTT
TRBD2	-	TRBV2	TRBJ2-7	CASSQGGGLGF	TGTGCCAGCAGCCAAGGCGGGGGACTAGGTTTC